The 17 T cell receptor beta chains reported below all come from one sample, sequenced in a study of shared clonotypes between healthy human individuals. Data came from immunoSEQ multiplex PCR; TCRdb stores just in-frame clones and leaves some out. In the table there are some 1,400,000 clones, roughly 95% of which are singletons. The material sequenced was naive CD4+ T cells sorted from blood. The subset denotes: CD45RA+ positively selected. These receptors originate from a young man in good health.

The chain links TRBV9 to TRBJ2-1, with TRBD1 identical over 12 bases. In germline, CDR1 is SGDLS, CDR2 YYNGEE. CDR3 length equals 16 residues. V lost 5 bases to trimming and J lost 5 bases; unmatched junction nucleotides: 8. The CDR3 protein is CASSYSGTGGNNEQFF. CDR3 in DNA: TGTGCCAGCAGTTACTCCGGGACAGGGGGCAACAATGAGCAGTTCTTC.

J is TRBJ1-2 and V is TRBV5-6; a weak D match, TRBD1 (6 bases). The CDR3 covers 16 residues. Germline V CDR1 and CDR2: SGHDT, YYEEEE. Trimming pared 1 base from V and 5 bases from J, leaving 18 bases between. CDR3 DNA sequence: TGTGCCAGCAGCTTGTTTCCGGGAGGGGACATATATGGCTACACCTTC. The encoded protein is CASSLFPGGDIYGYTF. Full variable domain (rest looked up from reference TRBV5-6 and TRBJ1-2): DAGVTQSPTHLIKTRGQQVTLRCSPKSGHDTVSWYQQALGQGPQFIFQYYEEEERQRGNFPDRFSGHQFPNYSSELNVNALLLGDSALYLCASSLFPGGDIYGYTFGSGTRLTVV.

The CDR3 coding sequence is TGCGCCAGCAGCTCCCGTGGACAAGAGACCCAGTACTTC. Translation: CASSSRGQETQYF. The chain uses TRBV5-1 and TRBJ2-5; D unresolved. The V gene lost 3 bases and the J gene lost 2 bases, with 8 bases spanning the gap. CDR1 is SGHRS, CDR2 YFSETQ, per germline. The CDR3 length is 13 residues.

The chain employs TRBV5-6 and TRBJ1-4; D is unresolved. Germline CDR1 reads SGHDT; CDR2 reads YYEEEE. The CDR3 sequence is 13 residues long. The V end lost 1 base, the J end lost 7 bases, and 8 bases lay between the germline ends. CDR3 in DNA: TGTGCCAGCAGCTTGTCCATCGGTGAAAAACTGTTTTTT. As protein: CASSLSIGEKLFF.

The chain has TRBV5-1 and TRBJ1-2, with D maybe TRBD1 (6 bases). CDR1 is SGHRS and CDR2 is YFSETQ in the germline V gene. This CDR3 region has 14 residues. The V and J ends lost 0 bases and 7 bases respectively, with 13 bases between them. The CDR3 spells CASSLDPGAGGYTF. The CDR3 bases are TGCGCCAGCAGCTTGGATCCGGGGGCAGGTGGCTACACCTTC.

V and J are TRBV18 and TRBJ1-4, with D perhaps matching TRBD1 (5 bases). The CDR3 is 15 amino acids. V lost 5 bases to trimming and J lost 0 bases, with 10 bases between them. Germline CDR1 reads KGHSH; CDR2 reads LQKENI. The CDR3 coding sequence is TGTGCCAGCTCAGCCCAGGGTTCAACTAATGAAAAACTGTTTTTT. This codes for CASSAQGSTNEKLFF.

V usage is TRBV5-1 and J usage is TRBJ2-1, with TRBD2 matching over 14 bases. Germline V gene data show CDR1 as SGHRS and CDR2 as YFSETQ. The CDR3 runs 19 residues. J lost 4 bases, V lost 0 bases, and 9 bases had no gene match. The CDR3 DNA reads TGCGCCAGCAGCTTGGAATCCGGGACTAGCGGGAGTTTTTACAATGAGCAGTTCTTC. This codes for CASSLESGTSGSFYNEQFF.

The rearrangement links TRBV7-2 to TRBJ1-5, with 8 bases identical to TRBD1. Looked up from germline, CDR1 is SGHTA and CDR2 is FQGNSA. V shed 8 bases, J shed 7 bases, and the junction held 7 bases outside the gene matches. The CDR3 totals 13 residues. The CDR3 DNA follows: TGTGCCAGCCGAATACAGGGGGACCAGCCCCAGCATTTT. This sequence encodes CASRIQGDQPQHF.

The chain carries TRBV5-8 and TRBJ2-7; 9 positions match TRBD2. CDR1 and CDR2 from the germline V gene are SGHTS and YDEGEE. This CDR3 region has 14 residues. Germline trimming cut 4 bases from V and 3 bases from J; bases unmatched to any gene: 5. The CDR3 nucleotides read TGTGCCAGCAGCACCCGGACTAGCGACTACGAGCAGTACTTC. Translating gives CASSTRTSDYEQYF.

The V gene is TRBV28, the J gene TRBJ2-7, with 8 bases aligning to TRBD2. Germline assignment: CDR1 MDHEN and CDR2 SYDVKM. The CDR3 covers 14 residues. Losses at the gene ends were 7 bases for V and 0 bases for J; bases not matched to a gene: 5. The CDR3 loop is CASTVAGTSYEQYF. The CDR3 DNA follows: TGTGCCAGCACGGTAGCGGGAACCTCCTACGAGCAGTACTTC.

This sequence joins TRBV5-1 and TRBJ1-4; tentative D call: TRBD1 (6 bases). CDR3 size: 14 residues. Germline V CDR1 and CDR2: SGHRS, YFSETQ. V dropped 0 bases and J dropped 7 bases, with 10 bases sitting between them. CDR3 in DNA: TGCGCCAGCAGCTTGGGGGCCAGGGGTGAAAAACTGTTTTTT. Translated: CASSLGARGEKLFF.

The rearrangement joins TRBV7-2 to TRBJ1-4, with 7 bases matching TRBD1. V was pared by 1 base and J by 8 bases, with 10 bases of the junction left unmatched. This CDR3 spans 16 amino acids. Per the germline V gene, CDR1 is SGHTA and CDR2 is FQGNSA. The CDR3 DNA is TGTGCCAGCAGCTTAGGACCCAGGGGGGGAAAGGAAAAACTGTTTTTT. Protein: CASSLGPRGGKEKLFF.

The chain recombines TRBV12-5 with TRBJ2-5, with 8 positions matching TRBD1. The length of the CDR3 is 19 residues. Germline trimming cut 0 bases from V and 5 bases from J; bases unmatched to any gene: 17. Germline V CDR1 and CDR2: LGHNT, FRNRAP. The CDR3 region is CASGLVPWGQARERETQYF. The CDR3 region has the DNA TGTGCTAGTGGTTTGGTACCATGGGGACAGGCCAGAGAGCGGGAGACCCAGTACTTC.

The rearrangement joins TRBV10-1 to TRBJ2-3; D remains ambiguous. Trimming removed 4 bases at V and 3 bases at J, with 8 bases between. CDR1 and CDR2 (germline): WNHNN, SYGVQD (reference sequence). CDR3 length equals 13 residues. The CDR3 loop is CASSADNTDTQYF. The CDR3 coding sequence is TGCGCCAGCAGTGCTGATAATACAGATACGCAGTATTTT.

The chain employs TRBV5-1 and TRBJ1-2, with D possibly matching TRBD1 (5 bases). Per the germline V gene, CDR1 is SGHRS and CDR2 is YFSETQ. Trimming stripped 0 bases from V and 4 bases from J, with 16 bases between. The CDR3 is made up of 16 amino acids. Here the CDR3 reads CASSLVGQGASYGYTF. The CDR3 DNA follows: TGCGCCAGCAGCTTGGTTGGTCAGGGCGCATCCTATGGCTACACCTTC.

V and J are TRBV13 and TRBJ1-3, with D possibly TRBD1 on 6 matching bases. The CDR3 is 15 residues long. V was pared by 7 bases and J by 3 bases, with 16 bases between. Germline CDR1 is PRHDT and CDR2 is FYEKMQ (reference sequence). CDR3 residues: CASTVGGAFGNTIYF. CDR3 nucleotide sequence: TGTGCCAGCACCGTCGGGGGGGCCTTTGGAAACACCATATATTTT.

The J gene is TRBJ2-1, the V gene TRBV29-1; 9 nucleotides agree with TRBD2. V dropped 7 bases and J dropped 4; count of bases not matched to a gene: 14. Germline V gene lookup returns CDR1 SQVTM and CDR2 ANQGSEA. This CDR3 comprises 16 residues. The CDR3 reads CSARRFGLALYNEQFF. The CDR3 nucleotides are TGCAGCGCCCGAAGGTTTGGACTAGCGTTGTACAATGAGCAGTTCTTC.